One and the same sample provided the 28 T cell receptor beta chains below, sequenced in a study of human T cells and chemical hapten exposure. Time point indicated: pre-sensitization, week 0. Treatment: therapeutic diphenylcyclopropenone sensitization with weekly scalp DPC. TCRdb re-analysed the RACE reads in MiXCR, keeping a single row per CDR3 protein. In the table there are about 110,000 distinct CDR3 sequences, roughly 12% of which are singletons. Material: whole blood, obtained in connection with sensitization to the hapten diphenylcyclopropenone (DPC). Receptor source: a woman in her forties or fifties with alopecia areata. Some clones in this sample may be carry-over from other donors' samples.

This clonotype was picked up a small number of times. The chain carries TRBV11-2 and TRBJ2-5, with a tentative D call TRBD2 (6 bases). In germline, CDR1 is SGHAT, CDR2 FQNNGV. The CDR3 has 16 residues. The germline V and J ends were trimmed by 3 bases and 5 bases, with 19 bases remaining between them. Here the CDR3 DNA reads TGTGCCAGCAGCTTGTCGGACTACCCCACGCGCGAGACCCAGTACTTC. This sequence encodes CASSLSDYPTRETQYF. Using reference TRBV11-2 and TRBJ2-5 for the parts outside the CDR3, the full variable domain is EAGVAQSPRYKIIEKRQSVAFWCNPISGHATLYWYQQILGQGPKLLIQFQNNGVVDDSQLPKDRFSAERLKGVDSTLKIQPAKLEDSAVYLCASSLSDYPTRETQYFGPGTRLLVL.

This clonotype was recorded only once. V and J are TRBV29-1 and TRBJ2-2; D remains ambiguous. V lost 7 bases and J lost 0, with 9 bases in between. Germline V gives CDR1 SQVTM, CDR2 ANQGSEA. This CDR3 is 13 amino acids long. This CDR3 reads CSATKTNTGELFF. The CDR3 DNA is TGCAGCGCCACTAAGACGAACACCGGGGAGCTGTTTTTT.

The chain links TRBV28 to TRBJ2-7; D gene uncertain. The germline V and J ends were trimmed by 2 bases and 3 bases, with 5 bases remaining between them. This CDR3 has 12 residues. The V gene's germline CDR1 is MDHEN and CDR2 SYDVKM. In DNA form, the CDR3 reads TGTGCCAGCAGTTTAAAAAGCTACGAGCAGTACTTC. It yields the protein CASSLKSYEQYF.

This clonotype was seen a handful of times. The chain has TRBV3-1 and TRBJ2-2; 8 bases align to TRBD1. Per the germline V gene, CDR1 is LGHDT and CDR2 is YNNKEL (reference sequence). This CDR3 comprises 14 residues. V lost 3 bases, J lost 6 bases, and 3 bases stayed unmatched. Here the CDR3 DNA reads TGTGCCAGCAGCCAGGAACAGGGGGCCGGGGAGCTGTTTTTT. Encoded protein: CASSQEQGAGELFF.

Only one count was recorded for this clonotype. CDR3 loop: CASSFGGTTYEQYF. CDR3 bases: TGTGCCAGCAGTTTCGGGGGTACCACTTACGAGCAGTACTTC. The chain couples TRBV12-3 or TRBV12-4 to TRBJ2-7, with TRBD2 as a possible D gene (6 bases). The CDR3 totals 14 residues. V lost 3 bases and J 4 bases, leaving 13 bases between the germline ends.

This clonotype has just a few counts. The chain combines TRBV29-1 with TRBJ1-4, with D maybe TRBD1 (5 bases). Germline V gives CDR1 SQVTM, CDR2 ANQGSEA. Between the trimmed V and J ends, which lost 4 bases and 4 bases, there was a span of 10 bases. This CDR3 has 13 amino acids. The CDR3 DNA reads TGCAGCGTTGTACGTCAGGGTAATGAAAAACTGTTTTTT. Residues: CSVVRQGNEKLFF.

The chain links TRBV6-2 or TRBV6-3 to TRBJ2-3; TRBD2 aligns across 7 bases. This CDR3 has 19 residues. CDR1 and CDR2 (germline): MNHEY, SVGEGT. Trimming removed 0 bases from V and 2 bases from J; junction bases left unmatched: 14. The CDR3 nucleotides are TGTGCCAGCAGTTACTCCGGAAGGAATGTCGGGACTAACACAGATACGCAGTATTTT. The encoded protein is CASSYSGRNVGTNTDTQYF.

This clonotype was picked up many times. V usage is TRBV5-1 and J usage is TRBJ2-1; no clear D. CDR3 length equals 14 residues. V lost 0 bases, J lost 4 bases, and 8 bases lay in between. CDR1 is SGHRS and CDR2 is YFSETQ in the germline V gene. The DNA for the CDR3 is TGCGCCAGCAGCTTGGGTGCCGATTACAATGAGCAGTTCTTC. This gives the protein CASSLGADYNEQFF.

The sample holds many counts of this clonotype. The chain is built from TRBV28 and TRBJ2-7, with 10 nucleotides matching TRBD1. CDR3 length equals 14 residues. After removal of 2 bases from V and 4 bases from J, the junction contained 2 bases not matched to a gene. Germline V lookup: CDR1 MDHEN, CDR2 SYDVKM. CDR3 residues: CASSLPGQGYEQYF. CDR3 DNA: TGTGCCAGCAGTTTACCGGGACAGGGGTACGAGCAGTACTTC.

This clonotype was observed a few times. DNA for the CDR3: TGTGCCAGCAGTAAGAGGGAATCTGGGGCCAACGTCCTGACTTTC. Protein: CASSKRESGANVLTF. The chain joins TRBV12-3 or TRBV12-4 to TRBJ2-6; D is perhaps TRBD2 (5 bases). V lost 5 bases, J lost 1 base, and 9 bases lay in between. CDR3 length: 15 amino acids.

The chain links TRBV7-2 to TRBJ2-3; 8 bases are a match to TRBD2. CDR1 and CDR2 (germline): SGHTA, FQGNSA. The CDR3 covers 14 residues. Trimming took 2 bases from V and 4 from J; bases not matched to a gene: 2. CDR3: CASSLISGADTQYF. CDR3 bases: TGTGCCAGCAGCTTAATTAGCGGGGCAGATACGCAGTATTTT.

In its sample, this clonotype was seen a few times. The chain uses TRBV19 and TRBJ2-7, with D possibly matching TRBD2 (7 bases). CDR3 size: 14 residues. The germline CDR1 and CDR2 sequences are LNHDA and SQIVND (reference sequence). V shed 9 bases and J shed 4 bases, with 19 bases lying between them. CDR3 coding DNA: TGTGCCAGCGGGGGCAGCGGGGCCTTTTACGAGCAGTACTTC. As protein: CASGGSGAFYEQYF.

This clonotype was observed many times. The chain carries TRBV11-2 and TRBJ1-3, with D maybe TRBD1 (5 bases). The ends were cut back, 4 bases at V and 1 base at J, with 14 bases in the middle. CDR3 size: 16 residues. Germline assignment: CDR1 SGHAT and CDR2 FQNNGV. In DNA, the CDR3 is TGTGCCAGCAGCTCAGGAGGGGTCATGTCTGGAAACACCATATATTTT. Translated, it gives CASSSGGVMSGNTIYF.

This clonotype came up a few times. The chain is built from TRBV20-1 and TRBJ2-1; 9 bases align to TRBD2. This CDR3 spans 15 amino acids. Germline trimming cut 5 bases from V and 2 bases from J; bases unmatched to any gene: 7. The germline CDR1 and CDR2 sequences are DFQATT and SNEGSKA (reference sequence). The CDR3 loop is CSAVSGRNTYNEQFF. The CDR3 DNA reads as TGCAGTGCTGTGAGCGGGAGGAACACCTACAATGAGCAGTTCTTC.

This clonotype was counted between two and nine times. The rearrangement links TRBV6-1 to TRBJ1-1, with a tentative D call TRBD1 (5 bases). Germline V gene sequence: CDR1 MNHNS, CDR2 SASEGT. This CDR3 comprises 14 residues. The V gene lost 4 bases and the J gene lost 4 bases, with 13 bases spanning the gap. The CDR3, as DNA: TGTGCCAGCAGTGCTGGGGGTTCGGCCACTGAAGCTTTCTTT. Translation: CASSAGGSATEAFF.

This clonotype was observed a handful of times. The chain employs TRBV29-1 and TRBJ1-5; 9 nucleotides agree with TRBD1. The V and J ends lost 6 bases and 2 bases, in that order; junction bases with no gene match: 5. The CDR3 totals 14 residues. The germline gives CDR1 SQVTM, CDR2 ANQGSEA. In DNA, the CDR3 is TGCAGCGTGGGGACAGGGAACGGCAATCAGCCCCAGCATTTT. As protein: CSVGTGNGNQPQHF. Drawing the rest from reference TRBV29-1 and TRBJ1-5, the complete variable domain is SAVISQKPSRDICQRGTSLTIQCQVDSQVTMMFWYRQQPGQSLTLIATANQGSEATYESGFVIDKFPISRPNLTFSTLTVSNMSPEDSSIYLCSVGTGNGNQPQHFGDGTRLSIL.

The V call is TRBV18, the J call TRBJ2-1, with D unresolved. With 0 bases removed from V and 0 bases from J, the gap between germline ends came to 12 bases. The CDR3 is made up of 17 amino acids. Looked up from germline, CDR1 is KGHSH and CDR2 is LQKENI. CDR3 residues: CASSPPGGRSSYNEQFF. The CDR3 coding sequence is TGTGCCAGCTCACCACCGGGTGGACGGAGCTCCTACAATGAGCAGTTCTTC.

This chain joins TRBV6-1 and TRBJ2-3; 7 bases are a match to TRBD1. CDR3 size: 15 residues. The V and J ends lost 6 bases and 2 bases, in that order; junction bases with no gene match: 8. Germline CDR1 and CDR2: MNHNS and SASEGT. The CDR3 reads CASSYDRASTDTQYF. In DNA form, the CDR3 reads TGTGCCAGCAGCTACGACAGGGCCTCCACAGATACGCAGTATTTT.

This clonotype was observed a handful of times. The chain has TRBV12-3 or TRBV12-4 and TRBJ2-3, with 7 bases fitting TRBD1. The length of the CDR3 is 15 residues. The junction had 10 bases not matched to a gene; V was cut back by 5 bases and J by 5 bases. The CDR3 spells CASSPDGTAGDTQYF. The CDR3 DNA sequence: TGTGCCAGCAGTCCAGATGGGACAGCAGGAGATACGCAGTATTTT.

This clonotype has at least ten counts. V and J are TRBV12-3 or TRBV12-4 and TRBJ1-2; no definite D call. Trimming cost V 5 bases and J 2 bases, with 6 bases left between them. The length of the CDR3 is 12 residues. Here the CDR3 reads CASSGGNYGYTF. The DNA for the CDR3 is TGTGCCAGCAGTGGCGGAAACTATGGCTACACCTTC.

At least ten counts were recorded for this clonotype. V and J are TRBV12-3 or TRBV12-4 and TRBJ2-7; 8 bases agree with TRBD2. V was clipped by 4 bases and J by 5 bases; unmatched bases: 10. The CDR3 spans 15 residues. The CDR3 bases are TGTGCCAGCAGTTCGACCGGGACTAGGCTAAACGAGCAGTACTTC. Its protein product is CASSSTGTRLNEQYF.

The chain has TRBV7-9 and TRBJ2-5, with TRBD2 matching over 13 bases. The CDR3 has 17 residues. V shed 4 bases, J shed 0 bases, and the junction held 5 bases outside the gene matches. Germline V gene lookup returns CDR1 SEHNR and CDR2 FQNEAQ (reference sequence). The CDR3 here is CASSSTTSGRYQETQYF. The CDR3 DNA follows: TGTGCCAGCAGCTCCACGACTAGCGGGAGGTACCAAGAGACCCAGTACTTC. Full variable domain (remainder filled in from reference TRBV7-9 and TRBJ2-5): DTGVSQNPRHKITKRGQNVTFRCDPISEHNRLYWYRQTLGQGPEFLTYFQNEAQLEKSRLLSDRFSAERPKGSFSTLEIQRTEQGDSAMYLCASSSTTSGRYQETQYFGPGTRLLVL.

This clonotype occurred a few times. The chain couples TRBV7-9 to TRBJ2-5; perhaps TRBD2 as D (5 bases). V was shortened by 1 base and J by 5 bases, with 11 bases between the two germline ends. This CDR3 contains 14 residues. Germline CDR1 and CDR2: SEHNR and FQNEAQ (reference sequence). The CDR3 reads CASSLGLPPETQYF. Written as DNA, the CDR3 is TGTGCCAGCAGCTTAGGACTACCCCCGGAGACCCAGTACTTC.

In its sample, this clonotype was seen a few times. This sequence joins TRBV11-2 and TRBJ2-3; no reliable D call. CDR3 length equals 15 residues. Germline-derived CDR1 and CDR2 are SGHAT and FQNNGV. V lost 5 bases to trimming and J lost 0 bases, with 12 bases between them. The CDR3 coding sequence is TGTGCCAGCAGCAGAGCCGTCACTAGCACAGATACGCAGTATTTT. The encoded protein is CASSRAVTSTDTQYF.

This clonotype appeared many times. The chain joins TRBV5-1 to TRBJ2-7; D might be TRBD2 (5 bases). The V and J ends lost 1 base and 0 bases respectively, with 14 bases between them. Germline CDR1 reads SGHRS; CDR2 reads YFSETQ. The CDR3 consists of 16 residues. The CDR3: CASSLTDSGSSYEQYF. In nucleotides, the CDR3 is TGCGCCAGCAGCTTGACGGACTCAGGAAGCTCCTACGAGCAGTACTTC.

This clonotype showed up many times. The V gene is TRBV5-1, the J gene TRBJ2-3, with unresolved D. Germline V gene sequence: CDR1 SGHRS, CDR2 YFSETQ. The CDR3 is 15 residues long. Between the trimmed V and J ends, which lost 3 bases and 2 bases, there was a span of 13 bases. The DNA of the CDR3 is TGCGCCAGCAGCTCCAGTGGTAGCCCCACAGATACGCAGTATTTT. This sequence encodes CASSSSGSPTDTQYF.

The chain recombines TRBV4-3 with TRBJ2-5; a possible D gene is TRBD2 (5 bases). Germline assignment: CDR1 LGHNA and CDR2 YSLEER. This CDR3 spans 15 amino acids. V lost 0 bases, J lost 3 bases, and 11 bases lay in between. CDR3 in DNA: TGCGCCAGCAGCCAAGAAAAAGACGGGAAAGAGACCCAGTACTTC. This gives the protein CASSQEKDGKETQYF.

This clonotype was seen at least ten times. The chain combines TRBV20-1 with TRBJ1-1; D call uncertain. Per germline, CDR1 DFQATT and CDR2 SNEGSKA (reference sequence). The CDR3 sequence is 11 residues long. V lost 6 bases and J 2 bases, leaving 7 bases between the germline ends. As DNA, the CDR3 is TGCAGTGCCCCCCGAAACACTGAAGCTTTCTTT. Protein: CSAPRNTEAFF.